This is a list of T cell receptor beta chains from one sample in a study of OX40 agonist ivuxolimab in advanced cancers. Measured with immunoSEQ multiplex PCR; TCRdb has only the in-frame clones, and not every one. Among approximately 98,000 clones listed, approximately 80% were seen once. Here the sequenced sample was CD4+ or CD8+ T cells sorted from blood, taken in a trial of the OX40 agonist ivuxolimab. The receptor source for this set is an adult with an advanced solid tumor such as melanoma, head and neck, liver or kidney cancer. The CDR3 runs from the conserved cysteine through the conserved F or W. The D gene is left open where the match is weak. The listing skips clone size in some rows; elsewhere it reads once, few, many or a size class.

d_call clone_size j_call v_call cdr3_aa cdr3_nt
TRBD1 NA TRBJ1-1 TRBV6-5 CASSYRQGATNTEAFF TGTGCCAGCAGTTATCGACAGGGAGCGACGAACACTGAAGCTTTCTTT
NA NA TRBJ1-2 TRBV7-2 CASIGTYGYGYTF TGTGCCAGCATAGGGACCTACGGCTATGGCTACACCTTC
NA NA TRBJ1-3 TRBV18 CASSPDSGSGNTIYF TGTGCCAGCTCACCAGACAGCGGCTCTGGAAACACCATATATTTT
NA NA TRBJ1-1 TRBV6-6 CASSLSGGTEAFF TGTGCCAGCAGTTTATCGGGGGGGACTGAAGCTTTCTTT
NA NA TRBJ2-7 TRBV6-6 CASSPLRDSSYEQYF TGTGCCAGCAGTCCACTCCGGGACTCCTCCTACGAGCAGTACTTC
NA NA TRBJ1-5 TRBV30 CAWSVSGQANQPQHF TGTGCCTGGAGTGTATCCGGGCAGGCTAATCAGCCCCAGCATTTT
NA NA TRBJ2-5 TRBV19 CASSRQNQETQYF TGTGCCAGTAGTAGACAGAATCAAGAGACCCAGTACTTC
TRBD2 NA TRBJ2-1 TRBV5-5 CASSLELAGKYNEQFF TGTGCCAGCAGCTTGGAGCTAGCGGGGAAGTACAATGAGCAGTTCTTC
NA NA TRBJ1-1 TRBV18 CASSRPGEGENTEAFF TGTGCCAGCTCACGGCCGGGAGAAGGGGAAAACACTGAAGCTTTCTTT
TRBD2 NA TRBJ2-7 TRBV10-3 CAIKGTSGSYEQYF TGTGCCATCAAAGGGACTAGCGGGTCCTACGAGCAGTACTTC
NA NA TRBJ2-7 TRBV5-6 CASSVLEALYEQYF TGTGCCAGCAGCGTTCTAGAAGCGCTTTACGAGCAGTACTTC
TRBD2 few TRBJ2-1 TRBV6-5 CASSFTGTSPYNEQFF TGTGCCAGCAGTTTTACCGGGACTAGTCCCTACAATGAGCAGTTCTTC
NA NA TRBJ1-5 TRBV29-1 CSVVPGVNQPQHF TGCAGCGTTGTCCCAGGGGTCAATCAGCCCCAGCATTTT
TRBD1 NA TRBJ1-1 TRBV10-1 CASSDSSDREGRAEAFF TGCGCCAGCAGTGACTCCTCCGACAGGGAAGGTAGAGCTGAAGCTTTCTTT